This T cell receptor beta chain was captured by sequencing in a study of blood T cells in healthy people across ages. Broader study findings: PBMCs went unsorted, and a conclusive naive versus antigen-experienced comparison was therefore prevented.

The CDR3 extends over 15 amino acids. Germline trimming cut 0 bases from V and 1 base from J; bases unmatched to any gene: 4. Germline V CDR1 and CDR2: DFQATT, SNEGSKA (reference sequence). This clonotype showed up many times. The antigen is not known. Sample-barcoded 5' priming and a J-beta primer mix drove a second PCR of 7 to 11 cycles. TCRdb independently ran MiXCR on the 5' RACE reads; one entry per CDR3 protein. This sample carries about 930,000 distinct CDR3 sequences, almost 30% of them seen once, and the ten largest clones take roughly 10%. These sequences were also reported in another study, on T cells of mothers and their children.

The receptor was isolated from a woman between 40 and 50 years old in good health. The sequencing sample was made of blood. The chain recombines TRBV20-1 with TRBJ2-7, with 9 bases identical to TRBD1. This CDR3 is CSARDGTGKSYEQYF. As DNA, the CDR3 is TGCAGTGCTAGAGATGGGACAGGGAAATCCTACGAGCAGTACTTC.